These 4 T cell receptor beta chains came from one sample sequenced in a study of T cell changes during pregnancy in multiple sclerosis. This table comes from immunoSEQ multiplex PCR, and its TCRdb copy is limited to in-frame clones, with some not included. The table lists about 130,000 clones, less than 97% of them singletons, with 0.44% in the top ten. The specimen was peripheral blood, collected after pregnancy. Receptor source: a female donor with multiple sclerosis, enrolled in a pregnancy study.

The V gene is TRBV10-1, the J gene TRBJ2-7; no reliable D call. The CDR3 consists of 12 residues. CDR1 and CDR2 (germline): WNHNN, SYGVQD (reference sequence). Trimming removed 11 bases at V and 0 bases at J, with 11 bases between. CDR3 sequence (DNA): TGCGCCCGCCACCTAAGCTCCTACGAGCAGTACTTC. It yields the protein CARHLSSYEQYF.

The chain is built from TRBV6-1 and TRBJ1-4; D not certain. The CDR3 contains 10 residues. The ends were cut back, 8 bases at V and 11 bases at J, with 9 bases in the middle. Germline values: CDR1 MNHNS, CDR2 SASEGT. Here the CDR3 reads CASRSGKLFF. The CDR3 bases are TGTGCCAGCCGGTCGGGGAAACTGTTTTTT.

This clone showed up just once. J is TRBJ2-1 and V is TRBV7-2; 10 positions agree with TRBD2. This CDR3 comprises 17 residues. V dropped 0 bases and J dropped 10; count of bases not matched to a gene: 12. Germline V gene data show CDR1 as SGHTA and CDR2 as FQGNSA. CDR3 in DNA: TGTGCCAGCAGCTTAGCTAGCGGGGGGTCCAGAGGGGCGGAGCAGTTCTTC. Protein sequence: CASSLASGGSRGAEQFF.

This clone was detected once. The chain recombines TRBV4-1 with TRBJ2-3, with a weak D call TRBD2 (5 bases). V was trimmed by 0 bases and J by 0 bases, leaving 13 bases between them. The CDR3 covers 17 residues. Germline V CDR1 and CDR2: MGHRA, YSYEKL. CDR3 amino acids: CASSQDQAGYSTDTQYF. The CDR3 bases are TGCGCCAGCAGCCAAGATCAGGCGGGCTATAGCACAGATACGCAGTATTTT.